Shown below are 7 T cell receptor beta chains from a single sample sequenced in a study of T-cell reconstitution after alpha-beta-depleted transplantation in children. As it was prepared, the TCRbeta library received unique molecular identifiers. TCRdb analysed the PCR reads with MiXCR anew, one entry per CDR3 protein. The sample has over 100,000 distinct CDR3 sequences, 10% seen once. The sequences come from PBMCs, collected before TCRalphabeta/CD19-depleted stem cell transplant. The receptors shown here come from a boy younger than 10 with acute lymphoblastic leukemia, due to receive a stem cell transplant.

The chain is built from TRBV5-1 and TRBJ2-7; 10 bases align to TRBD2. The V gene end was trimmed by 4 bases and the J gene end by 3 bases; junction bases not matched to a gene: 10. The CDR3 has 16 amino acids. CDR1 SGHRS and CDR2 YFSETQ come from the germline V gene. This CDR3 is CASSPTRTSGNYEQYF. The DNA of the CDR3 is TGCGCCAGCAGCCCGACACGGACTAGCGGTAACTACGAGCAGTACTTC.

This chain uses TRBV14 with TRBJ2-7; 10 bases agree with TRBD2. The CDR3 is 15 residues long. Looked up from germline, CDR1 is SGHDN and CDR2 is FVKESK. The V segment lost 1 base and the J segment 2 bases; nucleotides outside the gene matches: 2. DNA of the CDR3: TGTGCCAGCAGCCAAGTAGGGACTAGCGCCTACGAGCAGTACTTC. Protein: CASSQVGTSAYEQYF.

The rearrangement joins TRBV12-3 or TRBV12-4 to TRBJ2-1; 8 bases match TRBD1. V dropped 5 bases and J dropped 7; count of bases not matched to a gene: 1. The CDR3 covers 12 residues. CDR3 DNA: TGTGCCAGCAGTCGGACAGGGAATGAGCAGTTCTTC. Translating it yields CASSRTGNEQFF.

This clonotype has just one count. A much more abundant neighbour one base away suggests this may be a read error. The chain is built from TRBV7-7 and TRBJ2-2; 8 nucleotides match TRBD1. With 4 bases clipped from V and 7 bases from J, the junction kept 8 bases outside the gene matches. The CDR3 is made up of 15 amino acids. The germline V gene has CDR1 SSHAT and CDR2 FNYEAQ (reference sequence). CDR3 loop: CASSSGQGRCGELFF. DNA of the CDR3: TGTGCCAGCAGCTCCGGACAGGGACGGTGCGGGGAGCTGTTTTTT.

The chain joins TRBV5-1 to TRBJ1-1; D is unclear. The CDR3 sequence is 12 residues long. V was clipped by 7 bases and J by 6 bases, with 13 bases between them. The germline CDR1 and CDR2 sequences are SGHRS and YFSETQ. The DNA of the CDR3 is TGCGCCAGCTTAAGCCGGTCCGCTGAAGCTTTCTTT. This encodes CASLSRSAEAFF.

This chain connects TRBV20-1 to TRBJ2-1; 10 bases match TRBD2. The CDR3 length is 14 residues. Germline CDR1 is DFQATT and CDR2 is SNEGSKA (reference sequence). J was trimmed by 7 bases and V by 3 bases; bases with no gene match: 6. The CDR3 nucleotides read TGCAGTGCTAGGTCTAGCGGGAGTTGGAATGAGCAGTTCTTC. Its protein product is CSARSSGSWNEQFF.

The gene calls are TRBV29-1 and TRBJ2-6; D is unclear. V was clipped by 1 base and J by 0 bases, with 13 bases between them. CDR3 size: 17 residues. Germline V CDR1 and CDR2: SQVTM, ANQGSEA. As DNA, the CDR3 is TGCAGCGTTGAAGCAGGCGGTAGTTACTCTGGGGCCAACGTCCTGACTTTC. It is translated as CSVEAGGSYSGANVLTF.